A single sample gave rise to the 17 T cell receptor beta chains below, sequenced in a study of T cell repertoires in cytomegalovirus infection. TCRdb re-called the reads with MiXCR, one entry per CDR3 protein. The data show some 280,000 distinct CDR3 sequences, approximately 15% seen once. What was sequenced was PBMCs. The receptors stem from a human donor in good health (CMV status not recorded). Some clones in this sample may be carry-over from other donors' samples.

V gene TRBV25-1 combines with J gene TRBJ2-2; unclear D gene. The ends were cut back, 3 bases at V and 5 bases at J, with 10 bases in the middle. This CDR3 has 14 amino acids. The germline gives CDR1 MGHDK, CDR2 SYGVNS. CDR3 sequence: CASSDRARTGELFF. The CDR3 coding sequence is TGTGCCAGCAGTGATCGAGCGAGGACCGGGGAGCTGTTTTTT.

This clonotype showed up many times. The chain recombines TRBV7-2 with TRBJ1-2, with D uncertain. The germline CDR1 and CDR2 sequences are SGHTA and FQGNSA. The CDR3 length is 13 residues. V was pared by 4 bases and J by 6 bases, with 12 bases between. CDR3 sequence reads: CASSSPSLHGYTF. DNA for the CDR3: TGTGCCAGCAGCTCCCCGAGCTTGCATGGCTACACCTTC.

This clonotype was seen at least ten times. The chain employs TRBV7-6 and TRBJ2-2; D gene uncertain. CDR1 is SGHVS, CDR2 FNYEAQ, per germline. The CDR3 runs 16 residues. V lost 4 bases and J 0 bases, leaving 12 bases between the germline ends. The CDR3 nucleotides read TGTGCCAGCAGCTCAAGTCGTGGCCCGAACACCGGGGAGCTGTTTTTT. It is translated as CASSSSRGPNTGELFF. Full variable domain (missing parts from reference TRBV7-6 and TRBJ2-2): GAGVSQSPRYKVTKRGQDVALRCDPISGHVSLYWYRQALGQGPEFLTYFNYEAQQDKSGLPNDRFSAERPEGSISTLTIQRTEQRDSAMYRCASSSSRGPNTGELFFGEGSRLTVL.

The gene calls are TRBV7-3 and TRBJ2-5; TRBD1 or TRBD2 may be the D gene (6 bases each). The germline V gene has CDR1 SGHTA and CDR2 FQGTGA. The CDR3 has 15 amino acids. V was shortened by 5 bases and J by 1 base, with 14 bases between the two germline ends. CDR3 in amino acids: CASSLRGGFQETQYF. As DNA, the CDR3 is TGTGCCAGCAGCCTCAGGGGAGGTTTCCAAGAGACCCAGTACTTC.

This sequence joins TRBV5-4 and TRBJ2-3, with D perhaps being TRBD1 or TRBD2 (5 bases each). V shed 2 bases and J shed 0 bases, with 10 bases lying between them. This CDR3 spans 15 amino acids. Looked up from germline, CDR1 is SGHNT and CDR2 is YYREEE (reference sequence). The CDR3 coding sequence is TGTGCCAGCAGCTTCCCGGGACCTAGCACAGATACGCAGTATTTT. Translating gives CASSFPGPSTDTQYF.

The chain joins TRBV27 to TRBJ2-2; 8 nucleotides match TRBD1. V shed 5 bases and J 7 bases; nucleotides not matched to a gene: 9. The CDR3 is 15 amino acids. CDR1 MNHEY and CDR2 SMNVEV come from the germline V gene (reference sequence). The CDR3 region has the DNA TGTGCCAGCAGTCCCCGCAGGGGGCAGGGCGGGGAGCTGTTTTTT. Protein sequence: CASSPRRGQGGELFF.

Ten or more counts support this clonotype. The chain recombines TRBV28 with TRBJ2-1, with 9 bases fitting TRBD2. CDR1 is MDHEN and CDR2 is SYDVKM in the germline V gene. V was pared by 6 bases and J by 1 base, with 4 bases of the junction left unmatched. The CDR3 length is 15 residues. The CDR3 coding sequence is TGTGCCAGCAGCCCCAGCGGGGGGTCCTACAATGAGCAGTTCTTC. It yields the protein CASSPSGGSYNEQFF.

At least ten counts were recorded for this clonotype. This rearrangement joins TRBV7-2 to TRBJ1-2; the match to TRBD1 covers 7 bases. Germline values: CDR1 SGHTA, CDR2 FQGNSA. There are 14 residues in the CDR3. Germline trimming cut 4 bases from V and 1 base from J; bases unmatched to any gene: 3. For the CDR3, the DNA is TGTGCCAGCAGCTCGACAGGGTATAACTATGGCTACACCTTC. Amino acids: CASSSTGYNYGYTF.

V gene TRBV5-5 combines with J gene TRBJ2-7, with 12 bases lining up with TRBD1. Germline V CDR1 and CDR2: SGHKS, YYEKEE (reference sequence). Unmatched junction bases numbered 3, after V lost 0 bases and J lost 2 bases. The CDR3 is 16 residues long. The CDR3 nucleotides read TGTGCCAGCAGCTTGGAAGGGACAGGGGGCACCTACGAGCAGTACTTC. As protein: CASSLEGTGGTYEQYF.

This clonotype was seen a handful of times. The CDR3 region is CASSWTGGYGYTF. As DNA, the CDR3 is TGCGCCAGCAGCTGGACAGGGGGCTATGGCTACACCTTC. The V gene is TRBV5-1, the J gene TRBJ1-2, with 10 bases lining up with TRBD1. There are 13 residues in the CDR3. The germline gives CDR1 SGHRS, CDR2 YFSETQ. The trim removed 3 bases at V and 4 bases at J, leaving 0 bases unmatched.

This clonotype was recorded a few times. The chain is built from TRBV24-1 and TRBJ2-7; 9 bases are a match to TRBD1. This CDR3 has 18 residues. Germline values: CDR1 KGHDR, CDR2 SFDVKD. The V gene end was trimmed by 0 bases and the J gene end by 3 bases; junction bases not matched to a gene: 11. The CDR3 reads CATSDLPGQGLHGYEQYF. CDR3 nucleotide sequence: TGTGCCACCAGTGATTTGCCGGGACAGGGCCTCCATGGCTACGAGCAGTACTTC.

This clonotype was recorded at least ten times. This chain joins TRBV7-2 and TRBJ2-5; D is ambiguous. V was clipped by 3 bases and J by 1 base, with 6 bases between them. From germline, CDR1 is SGHTA and CDR2 FQGNSA. There are 13 residues in the CDR3. The CDR3: CASSFGVQETQYF. The CDR3 nucleotides read TGTGCCAGCAGCTTTGGAGTCCAAGAGACCCAGTACTTC.

This clonotype was seen ten or more times. This sequence joins TRBV7-8 and TRBJ1-5, with 8 bases identical to TRBD1. Germline-derived CDR1 and CDR2 are SGHVS and FQNEAQ. V was pared by 4 bases and J by 4 bases, with 12 bases of the junction left unmatched. The CDR3 length is 17 residues. CDR3 coding DNA: TGTGCCAGCAGCTCCTTACTGGACAGGGAGCCGAATCAGCCCCAGCATTTT. It translates to CASSSLLDREPNQPQHF. Full variable domain (rest looked up from reference TRBV7-8 and TRBJ1-5): GAGVSQSPRYKVAKRGQDVALRCDPISGHVSLFWYQQALGQGPEFLTYFQNEAQLDKSGLPSDRFFAERPEGSVSTLKIQRTQQEDSAVYLCASSSLLDREPNQPQHFGDGTRLSIL.

This clonotype appeared many times. This chain links TRBV19 with TRBJ2-4, with a possible D match to TRBD2 (5 bases). CDR3 size: 18 residues. V gave up 7 bases and J gave up 0 bases, with 22 bases separating them. Germline V gene lookup returns CDR1 LNHDA and CDR2 SQIVND (reference sequence). The CDR3 here is CASTQSPVGGLAKNIQYF. The CDR3 coding sequence is TGTGCCAGTACCCAATCACCCGTTGGAGGATTAGCCAAAAACATTCAGTACTTC.

This chain joins TRBV9 and TRBJ2-1; 7 nucleotides match TRBD1. The trim removed 3 bases at V and 8 bases at J, leaving 11 bases unmatched. The CDR3 has 15 amino acids. The germline gives CDR1 SGDLS, CDR2 YYNGEE. The CDR3: CASSEGVDRVHEQFF. DNA for the CDR3: TGTGCCAGCAGCGAGGGAGTAGACAGGGTACATGAGCAGTTCTTC.

Only a few counts were recorded for this clonotype. V usage is TRBV7-7 and J usage is TRBJ1-2; 11 bases line up with TRBD1. The CDR3 spans 16 residues. With 5 bases clipped from V and 4 bases from J, the junction kept 9 bases outside the gene matches. Germline loops: CDR1 SSHAT, CDR2 FNYEAQ (reference sequence). DNA of the CDR3: TGTGCCAGCAGCCCGACGACTGGACAGGGGGCCTATGGCTACACCTTC. Protein: CASSPTTGQGAYGYTF.

This clonotype was seen at least ten times. The gene calls are TRBV7-2 and TRBJ2-1, with D perhaps given as TRBD1 or TRBD2 (5 bases each). Germline CDR1 is SGHTA and CDR2 is FQGNSA. Trimming cost V 1 base and J 0 bases, with 10 bases left between them. This CDR3 region has 16 residues. Here the CDR3 DNA reads TGTGCCAGCAGCTTAGGACGGGGCCTCTCCTACAATGAGCAGTTCTTC. Translating gives CASSLGRGLSYNEQFF.